Listed below are T cell receptor beta chains from one sample, sequenced in a study of cytotoxic CD8 clonotypes in ibrutinib-treated CLL. The assay was immunoSEQ multiplex PCR, and TCRdb's table has in-frame clones only and misses some. The data hold about 300,000 clones, with less than 85% observed a single time. This material consisted of PBMCs, taken at disease progression, from a patient treated with ibrutinib. These receptor sequences come from a human donor with chronic lymphocytic leukemia. Both conserved end residues are part of each CDR3. A D gene is named only where the DNA matches it firmly. Expanded clones get a size class; other rows say once, few or many, or leave the size out.

d_gene: NA
j_gene: TRBJ1-1
v_gene: TRBV5-5
abundance: NA
CDR3aa: CASSSVGVSTEAFF
CDR3nt: TGTGCCAGCAGCTCGGTCGGTGTTTCCACTGAAGCTTTCTTT

d_gene: NA
j_gene: TRBJ2-5
v_gene: TRBV5-1
abundance: NA
CDR3aa: CASSYPGHRKETQYF
CDR3nt: TGCGCCAGCAGCTACCCGGGACATCGAAAAGAGACCCAGTACTTC

d_gene: NA
j_gene: TRBJ2-7
v_gene: TRBV28
abundance: NA
CDR3aa: CASSSGTLSSYEQYF
CDR3nt: TGTGCCAGCAGTTCCGGGACGTTGAGCTCCTACGAGCAGTACTTC

d_gene: TRBD1
j_gene: TRBJ2-1
v_gene: TRBV12-5
abundance: NA
CDR3aa: CASGRGQGSYNEQFF
CDR3nt: TGTGCTAGTGGGCGCGGACAGGGGTCCTACAATGAGCAGTTCTTC

d_gene: NA
j_gene: TRBJ2-3
v_gene: TRBV9
abundance: NA
CDR3aa: CASSVPPGARVTDTQYF
CDR3nt: TGTGCCAGCAGCGTCCCCCCGGGGGCCAGGGTCACAGATACGCAGTATTTT

d_gene: NA
j_gene: TRBJ2-5
v_gene: TRBV7-3
abundance: NA
CDR3aa: CASSLTAPQETQYF
CDR3nt: TGTGCCAGCAGCTTAACGGCCCCACAAGAGACCCAGTACTTC

d_gene: NA
j_gene: TRBJ1-3
v_gene: TRBV6-1
abundance: NA
CDR3aa: CASIRDRNTIYF
CDR3nt: TGTGCCAGCATCAGGGATAGAAACACCATATATTTT

d_gene: TRBD2
j_gene: TRBJ2-5
v_gene: TRBV6-5
abundance: NA
CDR3aa: CATSYGRGQETQYF
CDR3nt: TGTGCCACCAGTTACGGGAGGGGCCAAGAGACCCAGTACTTC

d_gene: NA
j_gene: TRBJ1-1
v_gene: TRBV19
abundance: NA
CDR3aa: CASSMGRIGGTEAFF
CDR3nt: TGTGCCAGTAGTATGGGCCGAATTGGGGGCACTGAAGCTTTCTTT

d_gene: NA
j_gene: TRBJ2-5
v_gene: TRBV18
abundance: NA
CDR3aa: CASSPFEGSVGETQYF
CDR3nt: TGTGCCAGCTCACCATTTGAAGGTTCTGTGGGGGAGACCCAGTACTTC

d_gene: TRBD1
j_gene: TRBJ2-3
v_gene: TRBV18
abundance: NA
CDR3aa: CASSLPGQVWTDTQYF
CDR3nt: TGTGCCAGCTCGCTTCCGGGACAGGTCTGGACAGATACGCAGTATTTT

d_gene: TRBD1
j_gene: TRBJ1-5
v_gene: TRBV7-6
abundance: NA
CDR3aa: CASSADRYSNQPQHF
CDR3nt: TGTGCCAGCAGCGCGGACAGGTATAGCAATCAGCCCCAGCATTTT

d_gene: NA
j_gene: TRBJ1-2
v_gene: TRBV21-1
abundance: once
CDR3aa: CASRVGFDGYTF
CDR3nt: TGTGCCAGCAGGGTAGGGTTCGATGGCTACACCTTC